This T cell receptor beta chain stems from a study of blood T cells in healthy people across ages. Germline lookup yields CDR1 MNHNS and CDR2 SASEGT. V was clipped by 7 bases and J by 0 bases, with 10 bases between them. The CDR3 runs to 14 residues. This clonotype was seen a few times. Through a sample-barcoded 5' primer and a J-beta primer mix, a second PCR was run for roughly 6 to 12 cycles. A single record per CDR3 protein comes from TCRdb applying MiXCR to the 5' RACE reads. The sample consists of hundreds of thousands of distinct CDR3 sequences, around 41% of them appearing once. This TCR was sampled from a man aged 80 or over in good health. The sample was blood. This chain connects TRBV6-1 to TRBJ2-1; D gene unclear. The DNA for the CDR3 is TGTGCCAGCATCAATACGGGCTCCTACAATGAGCAGTTCTTC. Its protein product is CASINTGSYNEQFF.